Listed below are T cell receptor beta chains from one sample, sequenced in a study of Ad26.COV2.S vaccination and SARS-CoV-2 variants. Sequencing was performed with immunoSEQ multiplex PCR; in TCRdb, only in-frame clones are kept and a portion is missing. Found here are a few hundred thousand clones, 83% of them singletons; the top ten hold more than 7%. Specimen: peripheral blood, collected in a trial of Ad26.COV2.S vaccine versus placebo. These receptors came from a person aged 18 to 65 who received the Ad26.COV2.S COVID-19 vaccine or a placebo. Both conserved end residues are part of each CDR3. Each record gives: V gene, clone size, J gene, D gene, CDR3 protein, CDR3 DNA. A D gene is named only where the DNA matches it firmly. Size values are once, few and many counts, or a class for expanded clones, and some rows have none.

>TRBV29-1|once|TRBJ2-7|NA
CSVKVGMDEQYF
TGCAGCGTGAAAGTTGGAATGGACGAGCAGTACTTC
>TRBV5-5|NA|TRBJ1-1|NA
CASRSQLNTEAFF
TGTGCCAGCAGGAGCCAGTTGAACACTGAAGCTTTCTTT
>TRBV4-3|NA|TRBJ1-5|NA
CASSLQGDQPQHF
TGCGCCAGCAGCTTGCAGGGTGATCAGCCCCAGCATTTT
>TRBV2|NA|TRBJ2-5|TRBD2
CASERGPEETQYF
TGTGCCAGCGAGCGGGGGCCAGAAGAGACCCAGTACTTC
>TRBV7-9|NA|TRBJ2-1|TRBD2
CASSLEAGVAYNEQFF
TGTGCCAGCAGCTTAGAGGCGGGAGTGGCCTACAATGAGCAGTTCTTC
>TRBV7-3|NA|TRBJ2-1|TRBD2
CASSSFSPGLAGGPSMGEQFF
TGTGCCAGCAGCTCATTCTCACCGGGACTAGCGGGGGGGCCCTCGATGGGTGAGCAGTTCTTC
>TRBV5-4|NA|TRBJ1-1|NA
CASSLASRSEAFF
TGTGCCAGCAGCTTAGCATCCAGGAGTGAAGCTTTCTTT
>TRBV9|NA|TRBJ2-3|NA
CASSVGPGRDTQYF
TGTGCCAGCAGCGTAGGTCCGGGAAGGGATACGCAGTATTTT
>TRBV7-2|NA|TRBJ1-1|TRBD1
CASSPSGTGNTEAFF
TGTGCCAGCAGCCCCTCCGGGACAGGGAACACTGAAGCTTTCTTT
>TRBV7-9|NA|TRBJ2-6|TRBD1
CASSLQGTAQRGANVLTF
TGTGCCAGCAGCTTACAGGGGACAGCACAAAGGGGGGCCAACGTCCTGACTTTC
>TRBV11-2|NA|TRBJ2-1|NA
CASSDRLRYNEQFF
TGTGCCAGCAGCGACCGACTAAGGTACAATGAGCAGTTCTTC
>TRBV5-4|NA|TRBJ2-7|NA
CASSLGGYEDNYEQYF
TGTGCCAGCAGCTTAGGTGGGTATGAGGATAACTACGAGCAGTACTTC
>TRBV7-9|NA|TRBJ2-7|TRBD1
CASTTLGTGFSYEQYF
TGTGCCAGCACGACCCTCGGGACAGGATTTTCCTACGAGCAGTACTTC
>TRBV5-1|NA|TRBJ1-6|NA
CASSLAQISYNSPLHF
TGCGCCAGCAGCTTGGCCCAGATCTCCTATAATTCACCCCTCCACTTT